This T cell receptor beta chain stems from a study of T-cell reconstitution after alpha-beta-depleted transplantation in children. General study results and limits: It was surviving recipient T cells and thymic progenitors that gave some patients high TCRbeta diversity at day 60. The study reportedly traced alpha-beta T cells about two months after transplant to several hundred expanded graft clones. Among T cells one year after transplant, newly produced cells accounted for most counts and diversity.

This clonotype was recorded at least ten times. Its antigen remains unknown. Library preparation (for TCRbeta) was performed with unique molecular identifiers. One entry per CDR3 protein, called by TCRdb with MiXCR from the PCR reads. Of around 15,000 distinct CDR3 sequences listed, 5% to 5.5% are singletons. Trimming at V came to 4 bases and at J to 3 bases, leaving 2 bases not matched to a gene. The V gene's germline CDR1 is SGHNT and CDR2 YYREEE (reference sequence). The CDR3 has 13 amino acids. The receptor's source is a boy between 10 and 17 years old with acute lymphoblastic leukemia, due to receive a stem cell transplant. The sequenced sample was PBMCs, obtained before TCRalphabeta/CD19-depleted stem cell transplant. The chain carries TRBV5-4 and TRBJ2-5; 8 bases line up with TRBD1. Written as DNA, the CDR3 is TGTGCCAGCAGCATGGACAGGGAAGAGACCCAGTACTTC. This gives the protein CASSMDREETQYF.